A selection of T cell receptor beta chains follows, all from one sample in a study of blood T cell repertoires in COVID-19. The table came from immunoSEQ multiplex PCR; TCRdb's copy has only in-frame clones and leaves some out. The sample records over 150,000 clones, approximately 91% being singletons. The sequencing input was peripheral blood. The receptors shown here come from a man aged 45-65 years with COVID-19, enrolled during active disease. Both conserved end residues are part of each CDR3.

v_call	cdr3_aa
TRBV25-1	CASSEYADYLDNEQFF
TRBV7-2	CASSPSVGQGNYGYTF
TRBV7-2	CASSFRQGVTEAFF
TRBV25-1	CASSEELTEMNTEAFF
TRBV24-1	CATSRSGGDETQYF
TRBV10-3	CAISESGVNGELFF
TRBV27	CASSGLRRAEAFF
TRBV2	CASSAFWDRSMLNSGNTIYF
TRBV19	CASSGRAMNTGELFF
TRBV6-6	CASSYLSPEFEKLFF
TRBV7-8	CASSTSLAGEQETQYF
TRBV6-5	CATLNRQGDGYTF